This TCR beta chain was identified during a study of technical replicates of blood from a few donors. Assay used: immunoSEQ multiplex PCR; TCRdb lists only in-frame clones, some missing. The repertoire has 65,000 to 95,000 clones, 70% to 90% of them found once; the top ten carry under 5.5%. Germline V gene data show CDR1 as PRHDT and CDR2 as FYEKMQ (reference sequence). The V end lost 5 bases, the J end lost 6 bases, and 16 bases lay between the germline ends. The CDR3 runs to 14 residues. A word on this clone: A much bigger clone sits one base away, suggesting this may be a read error. No conserved phenylalanine or tryptophan is present at the end of the CDR3, so a read error is the likely explanation.

The sample taken for sequencing was PBMCs. The chain is built from TRBV13 and TRBJ1-2, with D perhaps TRBD1 (6 bases). This TCR was recovered from a human donor in good health. Some clones in this sample may be carry-over from other donors' samples. The chain's CDR3 is CASSKEAGTHGYTL. Here the CDR3 DNA reads TGTGCCAGCAGCAAAGAGGCAGGGACACATGGCTACACCTTA.